This T cell receptor (beta chain) was identified during a study of CD8+CD57+ T cells in acquired aplastic anemia. General study results and limits: Significance was not reached for CD8+ Simpson's diversity between patients and controls.

From germline, CDR1 is MGHRA and CDR2 YSYEKL. V lost 1 base, J lost 3 bases, and 8 bases lay in between. This CDR3 comprises 14 residues. For CDR3 and TCR beta VDJ profiling, genomic DNA was the template used. Using its own MiXCR run on the reads, TCRdb lists one record per CDR3 protein. Among about 290,000 distinct CDR3 sequences, under 65% were seen once, and the ten largest hold 1.3%. This clonotype showed up many times. Its antigen is unknown. For sequencing, patients were chosen who had shown expansion of CD8+CD57+ cells by flow cytometry. Severe acquired aplastic anemia was present in every patient.

J is TRBJ2-3 and V is TRBV4-1; tentative D call: TRBD1 (5 bases). This receptor was identified in a human donor with aplastic anemia. The sample comprised sorted CD4+, CD8+, or CD8+CD57+ T cells (not recorded which) from PBMCs. Written as DNA, the CDR3 is TGCGCCAGCAGCCAAGCTCCAGGGACAGATACGCAGTATTTT. Protein product: CASSQAPGTDTQYF.